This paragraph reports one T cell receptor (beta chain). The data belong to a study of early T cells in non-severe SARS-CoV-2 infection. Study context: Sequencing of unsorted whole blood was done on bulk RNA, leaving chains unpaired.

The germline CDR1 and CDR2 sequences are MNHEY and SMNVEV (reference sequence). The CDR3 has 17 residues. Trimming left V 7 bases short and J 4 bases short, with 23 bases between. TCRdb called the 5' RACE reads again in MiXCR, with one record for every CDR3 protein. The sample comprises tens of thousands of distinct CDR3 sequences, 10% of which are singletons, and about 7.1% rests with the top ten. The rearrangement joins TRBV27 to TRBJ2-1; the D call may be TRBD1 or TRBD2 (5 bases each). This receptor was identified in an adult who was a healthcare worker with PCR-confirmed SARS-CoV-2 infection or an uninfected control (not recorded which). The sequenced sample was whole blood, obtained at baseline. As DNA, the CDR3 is TGTGCCAGCACTCGGGGCCCCGGGCGGGCTAGTTACAATGAGCAGTTCTTC. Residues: CASTRGPGRASYNEQFF.